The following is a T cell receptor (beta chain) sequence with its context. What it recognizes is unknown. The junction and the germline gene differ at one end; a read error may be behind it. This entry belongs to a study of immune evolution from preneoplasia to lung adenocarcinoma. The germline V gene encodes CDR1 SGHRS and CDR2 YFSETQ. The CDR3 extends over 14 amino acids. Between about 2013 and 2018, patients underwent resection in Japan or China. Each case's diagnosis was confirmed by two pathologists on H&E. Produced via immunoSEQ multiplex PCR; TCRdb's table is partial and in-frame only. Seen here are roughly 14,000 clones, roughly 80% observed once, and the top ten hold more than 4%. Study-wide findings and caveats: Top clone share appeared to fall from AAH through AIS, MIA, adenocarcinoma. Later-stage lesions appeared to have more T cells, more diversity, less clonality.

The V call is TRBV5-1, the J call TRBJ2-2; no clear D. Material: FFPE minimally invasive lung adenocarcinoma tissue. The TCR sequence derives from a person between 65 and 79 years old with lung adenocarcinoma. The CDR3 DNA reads TGCACCAGCAGATACGGCGCGAACACCGGGGAGCTGTTTTTT. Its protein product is CTSRYGANTGELFF.